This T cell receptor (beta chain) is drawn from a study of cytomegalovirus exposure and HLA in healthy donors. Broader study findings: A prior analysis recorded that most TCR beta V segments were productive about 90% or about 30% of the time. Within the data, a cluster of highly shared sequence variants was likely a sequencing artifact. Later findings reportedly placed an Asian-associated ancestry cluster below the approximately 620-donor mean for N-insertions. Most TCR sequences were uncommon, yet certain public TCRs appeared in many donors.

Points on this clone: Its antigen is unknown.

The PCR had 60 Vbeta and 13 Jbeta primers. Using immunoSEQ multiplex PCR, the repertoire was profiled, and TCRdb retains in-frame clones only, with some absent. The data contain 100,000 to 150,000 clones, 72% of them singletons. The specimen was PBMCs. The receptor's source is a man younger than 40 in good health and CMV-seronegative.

This CDR3 is CASSLPGQVEAGYTF. The CDR3, as DNA: TGCGCCAGCAGCCTTCCGGGACAGGTCGAGGCTGGCTACACCTTC. This sequence joins TRBV5-1 and TRBJ1-2; 8 bases fit TRBD1. CDR3 size: 15 residues. Germline values: CDR1 SGHRS, CDR2 YFSETQ. J was trimmed by 7 bases and V by 4 bases; bases with no gene match: 12.